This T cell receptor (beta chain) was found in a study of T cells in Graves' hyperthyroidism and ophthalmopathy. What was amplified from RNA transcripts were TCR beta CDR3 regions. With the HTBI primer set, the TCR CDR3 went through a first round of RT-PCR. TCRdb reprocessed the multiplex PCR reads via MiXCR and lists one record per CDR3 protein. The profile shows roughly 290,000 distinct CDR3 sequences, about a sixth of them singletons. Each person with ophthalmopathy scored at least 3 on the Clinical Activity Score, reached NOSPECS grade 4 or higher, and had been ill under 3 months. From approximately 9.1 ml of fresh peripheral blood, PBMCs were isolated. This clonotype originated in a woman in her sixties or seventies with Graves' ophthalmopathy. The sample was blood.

CDR3: CSAPLEFDNSPLHF. In DNA form, the CDR3 reads TGCAGTGCCCCTTTGGAATTTGATAATTCACCCCTCCACTTT. The chain uses TRBV20-1 and TRBJ1-6; D is unresolved. The length of the CDR3 is 14 residues. V lost 6 bases and J 5 bases, leaving 14 bases between the germline ends. Germline loops: CDR1 DFQATT, CDR2 SNEGSKA (reference sequence).